Detailed here is one T cell receptor (beta chain). The trim removed 5 bases at V and 3 bases at J, leaving 8 bases unmatched. Germline V gene lookup returns CDR1 SEHNR and CDR2 FQNEAQ (reference sequence). This CDR3 is 15 amino acids long. Samples were assayed with immunoSEQ v3.0 at survey level. TCRdb's copy holds only in-frame clones and misses some; the assay was immunoSEQ multiplex PCR. This table has 25,000 to 35,000 clones, 91% appearing once. This entry is derived from a study of long-term antiretroviral therapy in people with HIV. The origin of this receptor is a man aged 18 to 30 with HIV. The chain joins TRBV7-9 to TRBJ2-7, with 9 positions matching TRBD1. The sample in question was unsorted PBMCs, obtained 3.1 years after starting antiretroviral therapy. CDR3 in amino acids: CASSPLLGQGYEQYF. The DNA for the CDR3 is TGTGCCAGCAGCCCTCTACTGGGACAGGGCTACGAGCAGTACTTC.